The T cell receptor (beta chain) described here comes from a study of blood T cell repertoires in COVID-19. Whole-study context: COVID-19 samples from acute and convalescent phases originated in the United States, Italy and Spain. The analysed material was cDNA or gDNA that came from T cells, B-cell-depleted T cells, or PBMCs.

This CDR3 spans 11 amino acids. CDR1 and CDR2 from the germline V gene are GTSNPN and SVGIG (reference sequence). Per the study methods: Amplification with reference gene primers provided the estimates of nucleated cell counts. Here immunoSEQ multiplex PCR was the method, and the copy in TCRdb shows in-frame clones only, minus some. The V and J calls and clone size come from that table; D and trimming were worked out from the DNA. The sample consists of roughly 26,000 clones, approximately 66% of them appearing once. The chain carries TRBV30 and TRBJ2-3; possibly TRBD2 for D (5 bases). The material sequenced was peripheral blood. The source of this sequence is a man aged 55 to 70 with active or convalescent COVID-19. DNA of the CDR3: TGTGCGTGGGAGCGGTCAGATACGCAGTATTTT. Encoded protein: CAWERSDTQYF. Full variable domain (rest looked up from reference TRBV30 and TRBJ2-3): SQTIHQWPATLVQPVGSPLSLECTVEGTSNPNLYWYRQAAGRGLQLLFYSVGIGQISSEVPQNLSASRPQDRQFILSSKKLLLSDSGFYLCAWERSDTQYFGPGTRLTVL.